Each of the 19 T cell receptor beta chains below was sequenced from the same sample in a study of cytomegalovirus exposure and HLA in healthy donors. TCRdb keeps only in-frame clones here, not all; method: immunoSEQ multiplex PCR. In the table there are some 64,000 clones, around 97% of which are singletons. Sequencing was carried out using PBMCs. The receptor source for this set is a young woman in good health and CMV-seropositive.

The chain recombines TRBV27 with TRBJ2-7; tentatively, D is TRBD1 (5 bases). The germline V gene has CDR1 MNHEY and CDR2 SMNVEV (reference sequence). The CDR3 contains 14 residues. The V and J ends lost 2 bases and 3 bases respectively, with 11 bases between them. The CDR3 sequence: CASSLKGVGYEQYF. CDR3 nucleotides: TGTGCCAGCAGTTTAAAAGGGGTCGGCTACGAGCAGTACTTC.

This chain connects TRBV5-1 to TRBJ2-5, with TRBD1 identical over 7 bases. The CDR3 is 14 residues long. V lost 2 bases to trimming and J lost 1 base; unmatched junction nucleotides: 2. CDR1 SGHRS and CDR2 YFSETQ come from the germline V gene. In DNA form, the CDR3 reads TGCGCCAGCAGCTTTACAGGGGTCCAAGAGACCCAGTACTTC. Encoded protein: CASSFTGVQETQYF.

J is TRBJ2-7 and V is TRBV18; D is unclear. V was cut by 6 bases and J by 3 bases, with 9 bases left in between. CDR1 is KGHSH and CDR2 is LQKENI in the germline V gene. The CDR3 length is 12 residues. DNA for the CDR3: TGTGCCAGCTCTCCAACTTTCTACGAGCAGTACTTC. It codes for CASSPTFYEQYF.

This chain links TRBV12-5 with TRBJ2-7; 10 bases are a match to TRBD1. This CDR3 has 13 amino acids. Germline assignment: CDR1 LGHNT and CDR2 FRNRAP. The J segment lost 5 bases and the V segment lost 5 bases, leaving 3 bases of the junction unmatched. This CDR3 is CASGRTGGNEQYF. The CDR3 DNA follows: TGTGCTAGTGGTCGGACAGGGGGTAACGAGCAGTACTTC.

The chain carries TRBV6-6 and TRBJ2-3; D perhaps matches TRBD2 (6 bases). Trimming cost V 4 bases and J 4 bases, with 9 bases left between them. The CDR3 runs 13 residues. Per germline, CDR1 MNHNY and CDR2 SVGAGI (reference sequence). The CDR3 region is CASSSGSADTQYF. CDR3 sequence (DNA): TGTGCCAGCAGTTCCGGGAGCGCAGATACGCAGTATTTT.

The rearrangement links TRBV27 to TRBJ2-2, with D possibly TRBD1 on 6 matching bases. The germline V and J ends were trimmed by 3 bases and 2 bases, with 10 bases remaining between them. Looked up from germline, CDR1 is MNHEY and CDR2 is SMNVEV (reference sequence). There are 15 residues in the CDR3. DNA of the CDR3: TGTGCCAGCAGTTTGACAGGACACAACACCGGGGAGCTGTTTTTT. This codes for CASSLTGHNTGELFF.

This rearrangement joins TRBV5-1 to TRBJ1-2; 9 bases line up with TRBD1. This CDR3 is 13 amino acids long. CDR1 and CDR2 from the germline V gene are SGHRS and YFSETQ. V shed 4 bases and J 9 bases; nucleotides not matched to a gene: 7. The CDR3 sequence: CASSLPGQGCYTF. Here the CDR3 DNA reads TGCGCCAGCAGCCTCCCGGGACAGGGATGCTACACCTTC. Drawing the rest from reference TRBV5-1 and TRBJ1-2, the complete variable domain is KAGVTQTPRYLIKTRGQQVTLSCSPISGHRSVSWYQQTPGQGLQFLFEYFSETQRNKGNFPGRFSGRQFSNSRSEMNVSTLELGDSALYLCASSLPGQGCYTFGSGTRLTVV.

The chain carries TRBV2 and TRBJ2-2, with D possibly being TRBD2 (6 bases). The CDR3 runs 15 residues. V shed 6 bases and J shed 1 base, with 12 bases lying between them. CDR1 and CDR2 from the germline V gene are SNHLY and FYNNEI. The CDR3 region is CASRFDSGNTGELFF. The CDR3 bases are TGTGCCAGCAGGTTCGATAGCGGGAACACCGGGGAGCTGTTTTTT.

V and J are TRBV9 and TRBJ1-2; 9 bases are shared with TRBD1. V trimming: 0 bases; J trimming: 8 bases; junction bases outside the gene matches: 5. Per the germline V gene, CDR1 is SGDLS and CDR2 is YYNGEE. The CDR3 length is 14 residues. The CDR3 here is CASSVVGTGSGYTF. The CDR3 region has the DNA TGTGCCAGCAGCGTAGTAGGGACAGGGTCGGGCTACACCTTC.

This chain links TRBV27 with TRBJ2-1; a weak D match, TRBD1 (5 bases). The V end was cut by 4 bases, the J end by 4 bases, with 14 bases between. The CDR3 sequence is 15 residues long. Germline CDR1 MNHEY, CDR2 SMNVEV (reference sequence). The CDR3 is CASSSGLGPYNEQFF. The CDR3 nucleotides read TGTGCCAGCAGTTCCGGATTGGGGCCTTACAATGAGCAGTTCTTC.

This chain uses TRBV28 with TRBJ2-7, with TRBD2 identical over 15 bases. Germline values: CDR1 MDHEN, CDR2 SYDVKM. The V and J ends lost 2 bases and 2 bases, in that order; junction bases with no gene match: 13. The CDR3 is 20 amino acids. In nucleotides, the CDR3 is TGTGCCAGCAGTTTAGGACTTTGGGGACTAGCGGGAGGCCTAGCCTACGAGCAGTACTTC. Encoded protein: CASSLGLWGLAGGLAYEQYF.

In its sample, this clone was seen once. This chain joins TRBV19 and TRBJ1-1, with D perhaps matching TRBD1 (6 bases). This CDR3 comprises 13 residues. Trimming stripped 3 bases from V and 7 bases from J, with 12 bases between. Germline values: CDR1 LNHDA, CDR2 SQIVND (reference sequence). CDR3: CASSINRAGEAFF. CDR3 DNA sequence: TGTGCCAGTAGTATTAACAGGGCGGGTGAAGCTTTCTTT. The full variable domain, in which reference TRBV19 and TRBJ1-1 provide the parts outside the CDR3, is DGGITQSPKYLFRKEGQNVTLSCEQNLNHDAMYWYRQDPGQGLRLIYYSQIVNDFQKGDIAEGYSVSREKKESFPLTVTSAQKNPTAFYLCASSINRAGEAFFGQGTRLTVV.

This chain joins TRBV5-6 and TRBJ2-7; perhaps TRBD2 as D (6 bases). Deletions cut 2 bases from V and 3 bases from J, with 9 bases between. The CDR3 runs 13 residues. The germline V gene encodes CDR1 SGHDT and CDR2 YYEEEE. For the CDR3, the DNA is TGTGCCAGCAGCTTCGCGGGGAACTACGAGCAGTACTTC. This codes for CASSFAGNYEQYF.

The V call is TRBV4-1, the J call TRBJ2-7; 10 bases match TRBD1. V shed 1 base and J 7 bases; nucleotides not matched to a gene: 4. The CDR3 consists of 14 residues. The germline V gene has CDR1 MGHRA and CDR2 YSYEKL. CDR3 amino acids: CASSQGTGGGEQYF. The DNA for the CDR3 is TGCGCCAGCAGCCAAGGGACAGGGGGTGGGGAGCAGTACTTC.

This sequence joins TRBV15 and TRBJ2-6; D is undetermined. CDR1 and CDR2 from the germline V gene are LNHNV and YYDKDF (reference sequence). This CDR3 has 20 amino acids. The V gene lost 0 bases and the J gene lost 2 bases, with 20 bases spanning the gap. DNA of the CDR3: TGTGCCACCAGCAGAGATCTACCAACAGCAGAGATTCCTGGGGCCAACGTCCTGACTTTC. Encoded protein: CATSRDLPTAEIPGANVLTF.

This chain uses TRBV28 with TRBJ2-5; 9 bases align to TRBD2. The ends lost 7 bases at V and 7 bases at J; junction bases unmatched: 13. This CDR3 comprises 15 residues. Germline CDR1 and CDR2: MDHEN and SYDVKM. CDR3 amino acids: CASIPLAGGLGTQYF. In nucleotides, the CDR3 is TGTGCCAGCATCCCACTAGCGGGCGGTCTTGGGACCCAGTACTTC.

The V call is TRBV11-3, the J call TRBJ1-1; TRBD1 might be the D (5 bases). Germline V gene sequence: CDR1 SGHNT, CDR2 YENEEA. There are 16 residues in the CDR3. The V gene lost 1 base and the J gene lost 2 bases, with 14 bases spanning the gap. In DNA, the CDR3 is TGTGCCAGCAGCTTAGTTGGGGCAGGGCCCAACACTGAAGCTTTCTTT. It translates to CASSLVGAGPNTEAFF.

The chain couples TRBV28 to TRBJ1-5, with D perhaps TRBD1 (5 bases). Trimming took 1 base from V and 3 from J, leaving 10 bases between them. This CDR3 spans 15 amino acids. Germline CDR1 and CDR2: MDHEN and SYDVKM. CDR3 protein: CASSLYRHTNQPQHF. The CDR3 nucleotides are TGTGCCAGCAGTTTATACAGGCATACCAATCAGCCCCAGCATTTT.

J is TRBJ1-5 and V is TRBV6-6, with TRBD1 matching 7 bases. The V gene end was trimmed by 2 bases and the J gene end by 13 bases; junction bases not matched to a gene: 5. This CDR3 comprises 12 residues. Germline assignment: CDR1 MNHNY and CDR2 SVGAGI (reference sequence). CDR3 sequence (DNA): TGTGCCAGCAGTTACGCAGGGACAGAACAGCATTTT. Translating gives CASSYAGTEQHF.